This T cell receptor beta chain was sequenced for a study of blood T cell repertoires in COVID-19. Study details: Acute-phase and convalescent COVID-19 samples originated in the United States, Italy and Spain.

This clone was seen only a few times. The CDR3 consists of 15 residues. CDR1 is LGHDT, CDR2 YNNKEL, per germline (reference sequence). J gave up 1 base and V 4 bases, and 6 bases lay outside the gene matches. The protocol was immunoSEQ multiplex PCR, while the TCRdb copy is restricted to in-frame clones and leaves out a portion. The profile shows about 240,000 clones, less than 90% of them singletons. Sequences were obtained from peripheral blood. V usage is TRBV3-1 (or the pseudogene TRBV3-2) and J usage is TRBJ1-1; 7 bases map to TRBD1. The receptor's source is a man between 60 and 70 years old with acute or convalescent COVID-19. CDR3 loop: CASSPRTGSNTEAFF. The CDR3, as DNA: TGTGCCAGCAGCCCACGGACAGGATCGAACACTGAAGCTTTCTTT.